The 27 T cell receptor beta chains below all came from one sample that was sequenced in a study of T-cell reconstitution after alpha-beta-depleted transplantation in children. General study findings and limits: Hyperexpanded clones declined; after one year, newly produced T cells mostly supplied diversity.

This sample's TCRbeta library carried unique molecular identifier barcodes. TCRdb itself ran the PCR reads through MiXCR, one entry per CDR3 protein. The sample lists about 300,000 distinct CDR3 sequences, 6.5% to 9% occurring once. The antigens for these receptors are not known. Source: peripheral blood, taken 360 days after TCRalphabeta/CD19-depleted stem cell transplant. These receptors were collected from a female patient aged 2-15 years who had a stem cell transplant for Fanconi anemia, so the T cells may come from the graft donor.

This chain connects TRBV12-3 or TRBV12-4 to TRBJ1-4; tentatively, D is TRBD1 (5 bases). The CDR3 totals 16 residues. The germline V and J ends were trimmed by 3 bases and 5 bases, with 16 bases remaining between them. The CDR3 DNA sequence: TGTGCCAGCAGTTTTGGGGCGGCTTCTTCGAATGAAAAACTGTTTTTT. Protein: CASSFGAASSNEKLFF.

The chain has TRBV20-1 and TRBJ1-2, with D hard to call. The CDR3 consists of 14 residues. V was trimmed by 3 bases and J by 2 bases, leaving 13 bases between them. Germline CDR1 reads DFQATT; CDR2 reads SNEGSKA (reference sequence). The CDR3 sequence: CSARPGPQNYGYTF. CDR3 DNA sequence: TGCAGTGCTAGGCCCGGCCCCCAGAACTATGGCTACACCTTC.

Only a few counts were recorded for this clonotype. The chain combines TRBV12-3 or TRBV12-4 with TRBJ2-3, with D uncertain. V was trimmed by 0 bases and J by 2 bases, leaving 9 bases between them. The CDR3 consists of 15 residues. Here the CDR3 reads CASSLARKDTDTQYF. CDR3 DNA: TGTGCCAGCAGTTTAGCGCGTAAAGACACAGATACGCAGTATTTT.

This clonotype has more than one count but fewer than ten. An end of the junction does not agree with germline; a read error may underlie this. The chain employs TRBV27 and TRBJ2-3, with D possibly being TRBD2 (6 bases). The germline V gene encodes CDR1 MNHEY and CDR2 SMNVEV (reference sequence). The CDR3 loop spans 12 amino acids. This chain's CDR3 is CASSPMAGWAHF. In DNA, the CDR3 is TGTGCCAGCAGTCCTATGGCGGGATGGGCGCATTTT.

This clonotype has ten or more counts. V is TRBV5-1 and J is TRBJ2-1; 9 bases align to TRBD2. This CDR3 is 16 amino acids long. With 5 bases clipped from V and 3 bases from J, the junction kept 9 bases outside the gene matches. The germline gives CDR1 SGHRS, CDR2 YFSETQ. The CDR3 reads CASSRNSGGNYNEQFF. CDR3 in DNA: TGCGCCAGCAGTCGGAATAGCGGGGGAAACTACAATGAGCAGTTCTTC. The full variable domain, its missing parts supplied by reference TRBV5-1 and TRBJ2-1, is KAGVTQTPRYLIKTRGQQVTLSCSPISGHRSVSWYQQTPGQGLQFLFEYFSETQRNKGNFPGRFSGRQFSNSRSEMNVSTLELGDSALYLCASSRNSGGNYNEQFFGPGTRLTVL.

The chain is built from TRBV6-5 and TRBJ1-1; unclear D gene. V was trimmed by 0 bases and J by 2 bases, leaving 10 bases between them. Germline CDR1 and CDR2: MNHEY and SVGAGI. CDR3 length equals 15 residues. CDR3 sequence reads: CASSYSGSLNTEAFF. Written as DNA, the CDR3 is TGTGCCAGCAGTTACTCAGGCAGCCTAAACACTGAAGCTTTCTTT.

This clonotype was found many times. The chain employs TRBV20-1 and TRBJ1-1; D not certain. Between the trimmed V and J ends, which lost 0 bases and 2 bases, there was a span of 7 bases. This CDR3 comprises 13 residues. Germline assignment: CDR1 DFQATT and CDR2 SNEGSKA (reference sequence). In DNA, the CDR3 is TGCAGTGCTAGAGATCCCATTAACACTGAAGCTTTCTTT. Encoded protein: CSARDPINTEAFF.

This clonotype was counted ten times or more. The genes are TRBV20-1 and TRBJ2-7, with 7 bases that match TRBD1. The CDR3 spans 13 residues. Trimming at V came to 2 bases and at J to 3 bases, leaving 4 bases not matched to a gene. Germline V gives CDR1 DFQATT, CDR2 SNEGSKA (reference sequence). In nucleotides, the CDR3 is TGCAGTGCTAGATACAGGGGCCTCTACGAGCAGTACTTC. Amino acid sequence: CSARYRGLYEQYF.

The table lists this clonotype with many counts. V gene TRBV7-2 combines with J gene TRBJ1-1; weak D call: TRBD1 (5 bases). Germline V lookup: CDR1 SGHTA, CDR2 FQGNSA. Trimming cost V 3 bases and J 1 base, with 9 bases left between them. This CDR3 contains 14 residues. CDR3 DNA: TGTGCCAGCAGCTTTCATCAGGGGAACACTGAAGCTTTCTTT. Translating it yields CASSFHQGNTEAFF.

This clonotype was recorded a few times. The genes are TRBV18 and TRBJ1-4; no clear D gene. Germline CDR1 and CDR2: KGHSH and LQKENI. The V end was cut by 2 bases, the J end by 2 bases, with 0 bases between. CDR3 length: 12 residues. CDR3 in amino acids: CASSPTNEKLFF. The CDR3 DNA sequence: TGTGCCAGCTCACCAACTAATGAAAAACTGTTTTTT.

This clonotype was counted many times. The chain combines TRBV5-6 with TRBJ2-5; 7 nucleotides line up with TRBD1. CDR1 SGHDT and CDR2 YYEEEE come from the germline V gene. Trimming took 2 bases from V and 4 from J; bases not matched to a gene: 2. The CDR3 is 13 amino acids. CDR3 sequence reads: CASSLSGGETQYF. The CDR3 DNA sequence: TGTGCCAGCAGCTTATCAGGGGGAGAGACCCAGTACTTC.

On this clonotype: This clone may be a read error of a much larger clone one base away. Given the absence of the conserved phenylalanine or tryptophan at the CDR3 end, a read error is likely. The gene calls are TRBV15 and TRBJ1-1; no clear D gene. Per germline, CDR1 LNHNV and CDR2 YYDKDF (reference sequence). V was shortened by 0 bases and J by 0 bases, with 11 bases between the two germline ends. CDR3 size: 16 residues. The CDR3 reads CATSRDGATLNTEAFY. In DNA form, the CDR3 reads TGTGCCACCAGCAGAGACGGAGCGACCCTGAACACTGAAGCTTTCTAT.

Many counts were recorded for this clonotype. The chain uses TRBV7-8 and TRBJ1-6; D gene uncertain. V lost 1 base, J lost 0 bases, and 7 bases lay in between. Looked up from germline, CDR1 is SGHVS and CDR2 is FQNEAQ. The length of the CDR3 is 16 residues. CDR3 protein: CASSLEPRSYNSPLHF. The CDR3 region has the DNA TGTGCCAGCAGCTTAGAACCCCGCTCCTATAATTCACCCCTCCACTTT. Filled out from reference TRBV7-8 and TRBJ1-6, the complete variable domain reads GAGVSQSPRYKVAKRGQDVALRCDPISGHVSLFWYQQALGQGPEFLTYFQNEAQLDKSGLPSDRFFAERPEGSVSTLKIQRTQQEDSAVYLCASSLEPRSYNSPLHFGNGTRLTVT.

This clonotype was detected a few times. The CDR3 nucleotides are TGTGCCAGCAGCTTAGCCCGTAACGCCCTAGCGGGGGATACGCAGTATTTT. Translated: CASSLARNALAGDTQYF. The rearrangement joins TRBV7-6 to TRBJ2-3; 9 positions agree with TRBD2. CDR1 is SGHVS and CDR2 is FNYEAQ in the germline V gene. The V gene end was trimmed by 0 bases and the J gene end by 6 bases; junction bases not matched to a gene: 10. This CDR3 has 17 amino acids. The full variable domain, with the rest looked up from reference TRBV7-6 and TRBJ2-3, is GAGVSQSPRYKVTKRGQDVALRCDPISGHVSLYWYRQALGQGPEFLTYFNYEAQQDKSGLPNDRFSAERPEGSISTLTIQRTEQRDSAMYRCASSLARNALAGDTQYFGPGTRLTVL.

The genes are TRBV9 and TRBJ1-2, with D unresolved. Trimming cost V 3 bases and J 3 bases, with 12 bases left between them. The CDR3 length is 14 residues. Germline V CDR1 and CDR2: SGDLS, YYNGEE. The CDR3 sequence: CASSASDGYYGYTF. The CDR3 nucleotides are TGTGCCAGCAGCGCTTCAGACGGGTACTATGGCTACACCTTC.

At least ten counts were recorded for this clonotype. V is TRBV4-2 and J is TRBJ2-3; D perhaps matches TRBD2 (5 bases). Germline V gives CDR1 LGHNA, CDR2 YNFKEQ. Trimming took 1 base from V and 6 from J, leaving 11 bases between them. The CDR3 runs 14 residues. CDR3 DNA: TGTGCCAGCAGCCAAGTTCGGGGTCGGGATACGCAGTATTTT. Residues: CASSQVRGRDTQYF.

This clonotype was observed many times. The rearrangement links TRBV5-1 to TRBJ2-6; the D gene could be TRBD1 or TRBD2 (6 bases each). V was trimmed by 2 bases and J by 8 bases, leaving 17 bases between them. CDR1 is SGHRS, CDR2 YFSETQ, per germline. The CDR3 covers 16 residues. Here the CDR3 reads CASSLQTGGETNVLTF. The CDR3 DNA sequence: TGCGCCAGCAGCTTACAGACAGGAGGGGAAACCAACGTCCTGACTTTC. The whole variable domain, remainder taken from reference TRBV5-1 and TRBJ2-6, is KAGVTQTPRYLIKTRGQQVTLSCSPISGHRSVSWYQQTPGQGLQFLFEYFSETQRNKGNFPGRFSGRQFSNSRSEMNVSTLELGDSALYLCASSLQTGGETNVLTFGAGSRLTVL.

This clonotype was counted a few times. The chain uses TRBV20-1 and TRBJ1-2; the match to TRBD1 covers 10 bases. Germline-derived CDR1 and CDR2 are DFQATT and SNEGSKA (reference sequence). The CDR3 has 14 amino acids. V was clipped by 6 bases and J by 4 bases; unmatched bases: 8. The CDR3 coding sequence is TGCAGTGCACCTATGACAGGGGGCTTCTATGGCTACACCTTC. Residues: CSAPMTGGFYGYTF.

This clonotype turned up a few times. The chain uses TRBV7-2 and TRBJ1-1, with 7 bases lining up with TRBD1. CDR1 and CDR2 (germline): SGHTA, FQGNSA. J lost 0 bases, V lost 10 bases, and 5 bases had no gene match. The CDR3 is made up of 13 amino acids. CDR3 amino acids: CATGTAMNTEAFF. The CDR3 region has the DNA TGTGCCACTGGGACAGCCATGAACACTGAAGCTTTCTTT.

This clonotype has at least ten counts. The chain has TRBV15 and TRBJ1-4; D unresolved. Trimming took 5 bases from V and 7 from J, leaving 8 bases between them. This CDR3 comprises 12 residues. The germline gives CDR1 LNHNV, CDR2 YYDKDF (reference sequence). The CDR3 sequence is CATSGPGEKLFF. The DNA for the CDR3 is TGTGCCACCAGCGGTCCAGGTGAAAAACTGTTTTTT.

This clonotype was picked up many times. The CDR3 nucleotides are TGTGCCAGCTCACCTCGGGGGTACCAAGAGACCCAGTACTTC. Protein sequence: CASSPRGYQETQYF. This chain connects TRBV18 to TRBJ2-5, with D tentatively TRBD2 (6 bases). V lost 3 bases and J lost 0, with 8 bases in between. CDR1 and CDR2 (germline): KGHSH, LQKENI. The length of the CDR3 is 14 residues.

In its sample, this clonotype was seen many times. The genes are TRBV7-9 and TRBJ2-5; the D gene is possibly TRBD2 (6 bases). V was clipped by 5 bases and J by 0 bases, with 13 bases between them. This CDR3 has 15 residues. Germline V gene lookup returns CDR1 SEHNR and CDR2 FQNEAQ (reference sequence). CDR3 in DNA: TGTGCCAGCAGCCGTTCGTGGGAGGACCAAGAGACCCAGTACTTC. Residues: CASSRSWEDQETQYF. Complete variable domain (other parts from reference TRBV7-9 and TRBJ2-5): DTGVSQNPRHKITKRGQNVTFRCDPISEHNRLYWYRQTLGQGPEFLTYFQNEAQLEKSRLLSDRFSAERPKGSFSTLEIQRTEQGDSAMYLCASSRSWEDQETQYFGPGTRLLVL.

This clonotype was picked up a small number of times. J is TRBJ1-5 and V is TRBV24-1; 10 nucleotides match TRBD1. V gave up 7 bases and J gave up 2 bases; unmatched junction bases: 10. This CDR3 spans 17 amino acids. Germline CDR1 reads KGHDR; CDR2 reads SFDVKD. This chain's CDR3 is CATSSGTGDFGNQPQHF. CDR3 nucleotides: TGTGCCACCAGCTCCGGGACAGGGGACTTCGGCAATCAGCCCCAGCATTTT.

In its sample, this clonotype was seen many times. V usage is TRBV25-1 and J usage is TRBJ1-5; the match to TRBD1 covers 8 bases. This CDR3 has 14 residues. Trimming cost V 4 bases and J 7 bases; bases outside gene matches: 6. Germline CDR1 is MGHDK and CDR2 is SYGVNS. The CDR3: CASSVAGGRQPQHF. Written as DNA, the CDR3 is TGTGCCAGCAGTGTAGCAGGGGGCAGGCAGCCCCAGCATTTT.

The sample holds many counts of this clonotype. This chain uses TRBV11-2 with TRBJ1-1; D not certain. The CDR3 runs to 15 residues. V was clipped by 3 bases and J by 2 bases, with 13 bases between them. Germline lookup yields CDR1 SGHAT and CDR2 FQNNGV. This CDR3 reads CASSLTGGGNTEAFF. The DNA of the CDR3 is TGTGCCAGCAGCTTGACGGGCGGAGGAAACACTGAAGCTTTCTTT.

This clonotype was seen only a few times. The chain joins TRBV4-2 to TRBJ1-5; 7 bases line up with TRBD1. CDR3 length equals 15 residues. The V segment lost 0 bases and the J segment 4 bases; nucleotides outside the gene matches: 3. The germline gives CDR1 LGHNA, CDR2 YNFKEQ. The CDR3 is CASSQDGDSNQPQHF. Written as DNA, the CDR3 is TGTGCCAGCAGCCAAGATGGGGACAGTAATCAGCCCCAGCATTTT.

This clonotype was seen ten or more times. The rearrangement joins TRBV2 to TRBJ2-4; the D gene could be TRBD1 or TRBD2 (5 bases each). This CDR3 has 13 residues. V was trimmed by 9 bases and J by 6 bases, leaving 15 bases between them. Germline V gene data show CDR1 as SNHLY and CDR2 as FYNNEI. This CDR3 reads CASLGRGRNIQYF. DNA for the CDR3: TGTGCCAGTCTTGGACGGGGACGAAACATTCAGTACTTC.